What follows is one TCR beta chain and its context. Its target is not known. One end of the junction varies from germline; a read error may be responsible. The sample belongs to a study of OX40 agonist ivuxolimab in advanced cancers. Study in general: Participants averaged approximately 65 years of age (range about 23 to 80) and were less than 85% male. Notes on the study in general: The specificity for antigen of the expanded peripheral T cells was not determined.

Sequencing used immunoSEQ multiplex PCR; TCRdb keeps in-frame clones, though not all of them. The repertoire consists of about 40,000 clones, with 85% to 90% occurring once and the leading ten covering roughly 2.6%. Germline values: CDR1 SSHAT, CDR2 FNYEAQ (reference sequence). CDR3 length: 15 amino acids. This receptor was identified in an adult with an advanced solid tumor such as melanoma, head and neck, liver or kidney cancer. The sequences come from CD4+ or CD8+ T cells sorted from blood, collected in a trial of the OX40 agonist ivuxolimab. The chain uses TRBV7-7 and TRBJ2-3; D assignment may be TRBD1 or TRBD2 (5 bases each). CDR3 DNA sequence: TGTGCTAGCAGCTTAGACGGGGACCACACAGATACGCAGTATTTT. This sequence encodes CASSLDGDHTDTQYF. The full variable domain, its missing parts supplied by reference TRBV7-7 and TRBJ2-3, is GAGVSQSPRYKVTKRGQDVTLRCDPISSHATLYWYQQALGQGPEFLTYFNYEAQPDKSGLPSDRFSAERPEGSISTLTIQRTEQRDSAMYRCASSLDGDHTDTQYFGPGTRLTVL.